The subject of this entry is one T cell receptor beta chain. This sample is drawn from a study of blood T cell repertoires in COVID-19. Self-reported history from a screening survey and questionnaire set each donor's cohort. Trimming removed 4 bases from V and 5 bases from J; junction bases left unmatched: 7. Germline loops: CDR1 MNHEY, CDR2 SMNVEV (reference sequence). The CDR3 totals 14 residues. Original methodology: Cell counts per sample came from amplifying reference gene primers. Using immunoSEQ multiplex PCR, the repertoire was profiled, and TCRdb retains in-frame clones only, with some absent. For V, J and clone size, that table is used; D and trimming come from the DNA. This sample has around 250,000 clones; 86% occur once, and the top ten carry approximately 2.1%.

The sample was PBMCs or T cells enriched from blood (not recorded which). V is TRBV27 and J is TRBJ2-7; TRBD2 aligns across 8 bases. This receptor was identified in a woman aged 50 to 65 who had recovered from COVID-19. The DNA of the CDR3 is TGTGCCAGCAGTTGGGATAGCGGGGACGACGAGCAGTACTTC. As protein: CASSWDSGDDEQYF.